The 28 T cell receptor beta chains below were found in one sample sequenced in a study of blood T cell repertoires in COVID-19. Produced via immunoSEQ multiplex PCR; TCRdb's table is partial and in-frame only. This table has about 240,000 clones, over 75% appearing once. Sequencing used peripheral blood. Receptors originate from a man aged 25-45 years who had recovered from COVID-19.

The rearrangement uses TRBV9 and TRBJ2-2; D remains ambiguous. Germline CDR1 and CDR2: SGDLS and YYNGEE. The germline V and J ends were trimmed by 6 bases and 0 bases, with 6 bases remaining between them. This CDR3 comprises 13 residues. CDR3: CASTIANTGELFF. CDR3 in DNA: TGTGCCAGCACGATAGCGAACACCGGGGAGCTGTTTTTT.

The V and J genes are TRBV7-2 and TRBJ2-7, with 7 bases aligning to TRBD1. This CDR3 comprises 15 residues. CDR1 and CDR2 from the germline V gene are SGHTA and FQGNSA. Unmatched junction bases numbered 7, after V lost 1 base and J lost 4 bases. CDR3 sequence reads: CASSLGSRGLYEQYF. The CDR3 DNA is TGTGCCAGCAGCTTAGGTTCAAGGGGGCTGTACGAGCAGTACTTC. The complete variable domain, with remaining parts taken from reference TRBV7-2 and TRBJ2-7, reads GAGVSQSPSNKVTEKGKDVELRCDPISGHTALYWYRQSLGQGLEFLIYFQGNSAPDKSGLPSDRFSAERTGGSVSTLTIQRTQQEDSAVYLCASSLGSRGLYEQYFGPGTRLTVT.

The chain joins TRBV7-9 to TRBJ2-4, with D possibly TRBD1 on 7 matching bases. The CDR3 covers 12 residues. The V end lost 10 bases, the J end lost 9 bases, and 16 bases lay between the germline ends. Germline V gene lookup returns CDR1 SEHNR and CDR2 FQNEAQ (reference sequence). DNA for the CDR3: TGTGCCACCCAGGGGGGCCAGGGCATTCAGTACTTC. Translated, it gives CATQGGQGIQYF.

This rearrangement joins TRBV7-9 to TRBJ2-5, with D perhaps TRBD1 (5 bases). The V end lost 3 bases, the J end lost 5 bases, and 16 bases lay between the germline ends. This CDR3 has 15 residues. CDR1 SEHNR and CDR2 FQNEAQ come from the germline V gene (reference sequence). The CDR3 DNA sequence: TGTGCCAGCAGCTTGGGTGACAGTGAGATGGAGACCCAGTACTTC. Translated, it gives CASSLGDSEMETQYF.

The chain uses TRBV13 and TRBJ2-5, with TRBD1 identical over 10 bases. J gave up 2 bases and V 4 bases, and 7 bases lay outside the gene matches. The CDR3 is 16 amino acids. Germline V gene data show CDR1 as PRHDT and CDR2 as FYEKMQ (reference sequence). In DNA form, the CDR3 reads TGTGCCAGCAGCTCTCCCGTGGACAGGGGGCAAGAGACCCAGTACTTC. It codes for CASSSPVDRGQETQYF. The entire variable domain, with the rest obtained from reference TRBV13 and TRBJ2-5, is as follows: AAGVIQSPRHLIKEKRETATLKCYPIPRHDTVYWYQQGPGQDPQFLISFYEKMQSDKGSIPDRFSAQQFSDYHSELNMSSLELGDSALYFCASSSPVDRGQETQYFGPGTRLLVL.

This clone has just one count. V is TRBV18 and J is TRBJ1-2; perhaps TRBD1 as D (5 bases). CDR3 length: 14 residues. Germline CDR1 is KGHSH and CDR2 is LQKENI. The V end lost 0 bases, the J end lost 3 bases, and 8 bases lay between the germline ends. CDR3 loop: CASSPPGGYYGYTF. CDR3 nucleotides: TGTGCCAGCTCACCACCGGGGGGATACTATGGCTACACCTTC.

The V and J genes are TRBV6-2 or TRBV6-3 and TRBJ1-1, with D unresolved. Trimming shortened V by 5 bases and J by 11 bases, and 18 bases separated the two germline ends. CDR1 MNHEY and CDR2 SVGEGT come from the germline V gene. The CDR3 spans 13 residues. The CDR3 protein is CASSRLPGQSAFF. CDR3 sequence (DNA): TGTGCCAGCAGTCGACTACCCGGTCAATCGGCTTTCTTT.

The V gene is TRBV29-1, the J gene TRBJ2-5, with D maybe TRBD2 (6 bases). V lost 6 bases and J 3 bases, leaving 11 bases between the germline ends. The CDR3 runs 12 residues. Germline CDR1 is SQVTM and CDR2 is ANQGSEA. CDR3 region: CSVRSGEETQYF. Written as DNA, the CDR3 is TGCAGCGTCCGATCGGGGGAAGAGACCCAGTACTTC.

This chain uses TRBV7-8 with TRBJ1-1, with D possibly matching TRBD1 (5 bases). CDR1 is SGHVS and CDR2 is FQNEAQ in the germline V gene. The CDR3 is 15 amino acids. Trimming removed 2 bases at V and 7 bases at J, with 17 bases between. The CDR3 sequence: CASSLRSGGLGEAFF. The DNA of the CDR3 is TGTGCCAGCAGCTTAAGGTCGGGGGGACTGGGTGAAGCTTTCTTT.

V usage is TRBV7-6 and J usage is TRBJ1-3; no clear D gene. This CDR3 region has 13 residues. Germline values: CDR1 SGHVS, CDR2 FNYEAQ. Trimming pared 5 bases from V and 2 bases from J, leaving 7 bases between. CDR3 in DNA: TGTGCCAGCAGCCCTGGCCCTGGAAACACCATATATTTT. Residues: CASSPGPGNTIYF.

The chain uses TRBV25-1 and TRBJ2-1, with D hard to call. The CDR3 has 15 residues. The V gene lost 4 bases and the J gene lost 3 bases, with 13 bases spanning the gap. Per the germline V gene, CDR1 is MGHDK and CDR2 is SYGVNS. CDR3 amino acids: CASSGSSPVYNEQFF. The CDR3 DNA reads TGTGCCAGCAGTGGTTCATCTCCGGTCTACAATGAGCAGTTCTTC.

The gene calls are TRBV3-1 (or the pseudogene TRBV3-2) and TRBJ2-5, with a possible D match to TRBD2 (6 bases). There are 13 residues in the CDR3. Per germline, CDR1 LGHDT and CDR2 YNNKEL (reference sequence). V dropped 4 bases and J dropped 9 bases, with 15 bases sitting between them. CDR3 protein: CASSLAGYRAQYF. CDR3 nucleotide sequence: TGTGCCAGCAGCCTTGCGGGGTATAGGGCCCAGTACTTC.

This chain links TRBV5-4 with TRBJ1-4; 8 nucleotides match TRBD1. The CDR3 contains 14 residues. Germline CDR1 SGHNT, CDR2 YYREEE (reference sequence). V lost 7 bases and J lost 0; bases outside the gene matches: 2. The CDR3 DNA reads TGTGCCAGCGGACAGGGACCAACTAATGAAAAACTGTTTTTT. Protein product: CASGQGPTNEKLFF.

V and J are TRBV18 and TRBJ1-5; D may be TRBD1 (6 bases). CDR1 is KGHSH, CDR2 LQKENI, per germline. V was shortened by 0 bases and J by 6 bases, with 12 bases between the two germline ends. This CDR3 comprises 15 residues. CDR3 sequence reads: CASSPPGRDTQPQHF. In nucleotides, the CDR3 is TGTGCCAGCTCACCACCGGGCCGGGACACTCAGCCCCAGCATTTT.

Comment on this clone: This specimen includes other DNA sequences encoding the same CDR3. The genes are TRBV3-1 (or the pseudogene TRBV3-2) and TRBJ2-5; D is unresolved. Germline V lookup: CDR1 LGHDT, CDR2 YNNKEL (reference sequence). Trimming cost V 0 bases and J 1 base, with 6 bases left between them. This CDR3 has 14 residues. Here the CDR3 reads CASSQDTAQETQYF. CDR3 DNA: TGTGCCAGCAGCCAAGATACAGCCCAAGAGACCCAGTACTTC.

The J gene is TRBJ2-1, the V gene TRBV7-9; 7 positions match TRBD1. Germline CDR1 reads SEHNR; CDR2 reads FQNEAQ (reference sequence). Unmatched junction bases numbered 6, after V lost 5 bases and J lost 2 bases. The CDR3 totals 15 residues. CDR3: CASSPYQGAYNEQFF. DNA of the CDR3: TGTGCCAGCAGCCCCTATCAGGGGGCCTACAATGAGCAGTTCTTC. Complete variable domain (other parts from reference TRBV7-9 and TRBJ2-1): DTGVSQNPRHKITKRGQNVTFRCDPISEHNRLYWYRQTLGQGPEFLTYFQNEAQLEKSRLLSDRFSAERPKGSFSTLEIQRTEQGDSAMYLCASSPYQGAYNEQFFGPGTRLTVL.

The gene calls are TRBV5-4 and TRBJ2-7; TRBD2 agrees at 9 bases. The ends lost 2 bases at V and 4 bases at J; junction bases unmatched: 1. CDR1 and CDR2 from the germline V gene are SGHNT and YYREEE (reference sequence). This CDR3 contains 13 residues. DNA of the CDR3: TGTGCCAGCAGCTTTAGCGGGGGTTACGAGCAGTACGTC. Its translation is CASSFSGGYEQYV.

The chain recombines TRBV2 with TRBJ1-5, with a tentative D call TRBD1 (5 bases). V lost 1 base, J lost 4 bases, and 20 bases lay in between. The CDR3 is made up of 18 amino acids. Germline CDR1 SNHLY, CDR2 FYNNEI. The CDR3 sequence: CASSEEIDRSRLNQPQHF. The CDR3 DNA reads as TGTGCCAGCAGTGAAGAGATTGACAGAAGTCGTCTGAATCAGCCCCAGCATTTT.

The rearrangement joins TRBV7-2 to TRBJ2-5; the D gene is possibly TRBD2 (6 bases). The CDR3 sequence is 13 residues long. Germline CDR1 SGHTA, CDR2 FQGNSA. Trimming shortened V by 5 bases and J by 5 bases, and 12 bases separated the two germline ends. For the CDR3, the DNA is TGTGCCAGCAGCCTCGGACTATCGGAGACCCAGTACTTC. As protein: CASSLGLSETQYF.

The DNA of the CDR3 is TGTGCCAGCAGCTTAGCAGCGCGGAACACTGAAGCTTTCTTT. Its protein is CASSLAARNTEAFF. This sequence joins TRBV7-2 and TRBJ1-1, with D uncertain. Per the germline V gene, CDR1 is SGHTA and CDR2 is FQGNSA. V shed 0 bases and J shed 1 base, with 6 bases lying between them. There are 14 residues in the CDR3.

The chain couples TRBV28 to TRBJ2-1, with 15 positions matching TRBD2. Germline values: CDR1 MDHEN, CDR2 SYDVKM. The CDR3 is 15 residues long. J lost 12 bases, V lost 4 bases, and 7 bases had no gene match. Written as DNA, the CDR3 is TGTGCCAGCAGTTCCGGACTAGCGGGGGGGCCCCGGCAGTTCTTC. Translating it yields CASSSGLAGGPRQFF.

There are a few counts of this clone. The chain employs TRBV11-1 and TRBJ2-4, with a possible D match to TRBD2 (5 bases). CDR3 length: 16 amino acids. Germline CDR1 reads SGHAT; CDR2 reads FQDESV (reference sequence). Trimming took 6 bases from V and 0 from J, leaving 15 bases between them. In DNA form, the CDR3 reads TGTGCCAGCAGTCCCCGGGGAGCAGTAGCCAAAAACATTCAGTACTTC. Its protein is CASSPRGAVAKNIQYF.

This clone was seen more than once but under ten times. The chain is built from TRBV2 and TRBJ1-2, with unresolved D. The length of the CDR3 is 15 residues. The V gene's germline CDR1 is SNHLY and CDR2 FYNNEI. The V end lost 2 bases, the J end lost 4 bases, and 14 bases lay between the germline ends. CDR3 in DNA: TGTGCCAGCAGTGAAAGGGAGCAGAGAACCTATGGCTACACCTTC. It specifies CASSEREQRTYGYTF.

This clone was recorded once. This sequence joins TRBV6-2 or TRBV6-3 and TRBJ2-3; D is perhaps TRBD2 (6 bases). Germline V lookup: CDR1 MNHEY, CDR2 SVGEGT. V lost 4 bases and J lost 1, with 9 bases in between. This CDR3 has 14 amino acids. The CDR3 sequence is CASSLPSGTDTQYF. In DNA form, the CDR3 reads TGTGCCAGCAGTTTGCCTAGCGGCACAGATACGCAGTATTTT.

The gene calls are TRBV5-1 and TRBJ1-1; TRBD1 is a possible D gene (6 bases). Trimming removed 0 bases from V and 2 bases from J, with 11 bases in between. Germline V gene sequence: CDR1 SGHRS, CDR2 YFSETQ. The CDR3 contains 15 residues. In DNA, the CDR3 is TGCGCCAGCAGCTTGGGAGGACAGAGAAACACTGAAGCTTTCTTT. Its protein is CASSLGGQRNTEAFF. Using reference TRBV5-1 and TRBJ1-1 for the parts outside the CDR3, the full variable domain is KAGVTQTPRYLIKTRGQQVTLSCSPISGHRSVSWYQQTPGQGLQFLFEYFSETQRNKGNFPGRFSGRQFSNSRSEMNVSTLELGDSALYLCASSLGGQRNTEAFFGQGTRLTVV.

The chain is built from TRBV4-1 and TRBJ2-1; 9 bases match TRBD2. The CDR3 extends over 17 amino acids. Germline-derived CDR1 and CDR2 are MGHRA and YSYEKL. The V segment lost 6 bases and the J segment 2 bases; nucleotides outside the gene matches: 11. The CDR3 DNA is TGCGCCAGCAGACGAACCCCCCTAGCGGGGACCTACAATGAGCAGTTCTTC. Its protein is CASRRTPLAGTYNEQFF.

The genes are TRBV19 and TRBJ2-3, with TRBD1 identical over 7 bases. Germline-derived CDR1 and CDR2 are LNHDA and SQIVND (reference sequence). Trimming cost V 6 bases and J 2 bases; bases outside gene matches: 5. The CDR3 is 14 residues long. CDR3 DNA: TGTGCCAGTAGCCCGGGACAGCCCACAGATACGCAGTATTTT. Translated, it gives CASSPGQPTDTQYF.

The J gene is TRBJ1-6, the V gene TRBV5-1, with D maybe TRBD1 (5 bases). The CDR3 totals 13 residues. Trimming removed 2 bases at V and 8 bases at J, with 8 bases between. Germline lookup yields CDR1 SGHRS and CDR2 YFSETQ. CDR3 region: CASSLQVDSPLHF. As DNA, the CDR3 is TGCGCCAGCAGCTTACAGGTGGATTCACCCCTCCACTTT.